The clone carrying this TCR beta chain is medium-sized by share. The sample carries other DNA sequences with the same CDR3. This record belongs to a study of OX40 agonist ivuxolimab in advanced cancers. Study-wide background: The patients got ivuxolimab, which is an agonistic anti-OX40 (CD134) antibody.

The assay was immunoSEQ multiplex PCR, and TCRdb's table has in-frame clones only and misses some. The repertoire holds about 77,000 clones, with more than 70% as singletons. Specimen: CD4+ or CD8+ T cells sorted from blood, collected in a trial of the OX40 agonist ivuxolimab. The origin of this receptor is an adult with an advanced solid tumor such as melanoma, head and neck, liver or kidney cancer.

Here the CDR3 DNA reads TGCAGCGTTACCAAGTCAGACACTGAAGCTTTCTTT. It translates to CSVTKSDTEAFF. This rearrangement joins TRBV29-1 to TRBJ1-1; D gene uncertain. Germline V gives CDR1 SQVTM, CDR2 ANQGSEA. The CDR3 totals 12 residues. V was pared by 5 bases and J by 3 bases, with 10 bases between.